These 16 T cell receptor beta chains were all obtained from the same sample, sequenced in a study of persistence of HIV-infected CD4 T cells (TCRdb year 2020). The treatment or condition label here, explained by the study, means: suppressive antiretroviral therapy. Cells were stimulated with a pool of overlapping HIV-1 Gag 15-mer peptides at approximately 0.93 ug per peptide per mL. Responding CD4+ T cells were sorted by upregulation of both CD40 ligand and CD69. No antigen has been identified for these receptors. The immunoSEQ hsTCRB assay version 4 in survey mode was used to sequence TCRbeta repertoires from genomic DNA. TCRdb took this table from immuneACCESS and kept in-frame rearrangements with V and J called. Such tables lack part of the clones; where checked against another copy, unresolved V genes explain under half of the gap, and the rest is unexplained. This sample is represented by about 20,000 clones; 65% of them were singletons. The top ten clonotypes cover under 2.5% of the sample.

This specimen was CD4+ T cells sorted from PBMCs after approximately 19-hour stimulation, taken from a patient who received antiretroviral therapy. This sample's cell subset or site label indicates: CD40L+CD69+ CD4 T cells responding to HIV-1 Gag peptides. These receptor sequences come from an adult woman with HIV who was CMV-seropositive.

The genes are TRBV6-6 and TRBJ2-7, with D uncertain. Germline V lookup: CDR1 MNHNY, CDR2 SVGAGI (reference sequence). Trimming cost V 4 bases and J 4 bases, with 5 bases left between them. CDR3 length: 11 residues. CDR3 amino acids: CASSSIYEQYF. The DNA for the CDR3 is TGTGCCAGCAGTTCCATATACGAGCAGTACTTC.

The CDR3 reads CASSFGQVEQPQHF. CDR3 coding DNA: TGTGCCAGCAGCTTTGGACAGGTAGAGCAGCCCCAGCATTTT. The chain employs TRBV5-8 and TRBJ1-5; 7 bases line up with TRBD1. Trimming cost V 2 bases and J 7 bases; bases outside gene matches: 6. The CDR3 runs to 14 residues. Germline V gene sequence: CDR1 SGHTS, CDR2 YDEGEE.

This rearrangement joins TRBV25-1 to TRBJ1-2, with D uncertain. V lost 3 bases and J 5 bases, leaving 4 bases between the germline ends. The CDR3 sequence is 11 residues long. Germline V gives CDR1 MGHDK, CDR2 SYGVNS. The CDR3 DNA follows: TGTGCCAGCAGTGAGGTTTATGGCTACACCTTC. This gives the protein CASSEVYGYTF.

This chain connects TRBV30 to TRBJ1-1; the D gene is possibly TRBD1 (5 bases). The V gene lost 2 bases and the J gene lost 8 bases, with 21 bases spanning the gap. The CDR3 consists of 15 residues. Germline CDR1 GTSNPN, CDR2 SVGIG (reference sequence). The CDR3 is CAWSRRGGSDNEAFF. CDR3 bases: TGTGCCTGGAGTAGGCGGGGCGGCAGCGACAACGAAGCTTTCTTT.

This clone has more than one count but fewer than ten. The chain employs TRBV2 and TRBJ2-2; 7 nucleotides align to TRBD1. CDR3 size: 14 residues. CDR1 is SNHLY and CDR2 is FYNNEI in the germline V gene. Losses at the gene ends were 9 bases for V and 2 bases for J; bases not matched to a gene: 6. In nucleotides, the CDR3 is TGTGCCAGGGGTGACAGGGCTAACACCGGGGAGCTGTTTTTT. Encoded protein: CARGDRANTGELFF.

The chain recombines TRBV5-8 with TRBJ2-7; perhaps D is TRBD1 or TRBD2 (5 bases each). Germline CDR1 SGHTS, CDR2 YDEGEE. The ends were cut back, 4 bases at V and 3 bases at J, with 11 bases in the middle. This CDR3 has 13 residues. The chain's CDR3 is CASSLGRDYEQYF. CDR3 nucleotide sequence: TGTGCCAGCAGCCTGGGACGGGACTACGAGCAGTACTTC.

The chain uses TRBV6-5 and TRBJ1-1; the D is unclear. The CDR3 extends over 11 amino acids. Trimming removed 6 bases at V and 8 bases at J, with 10 bases between. Germline lookup yields CDR1 MNHEY and CDR2 SVGAGI. CDR3 sequence (DNA): TGTGCCAGCAGCTCCCCTGGGGAAGCTTTCTTT. Its translation: CASSSPGEAFF.

The V and J genes are TRBV2 and TRBJ1-3, with TRBD1 matching over 10 bases. This CDR3 contains 15 residues. J lost 4 bases, V lost 7 bases, and 7 bases had no gene match. The V gene's germline CDR1 is SNHLY and CDR2 FYNNEI. The CDR3 here is CASKAQTGGGNTIYF. The CDR3 DNA reads as TGTGCCAGCAAAGCACAGACAGGGGGCGGAAACACCATATATTTT.

This clone occurred once. This chain links TRBV24-1 with TRBJ2-5, with 9 bases lining up with TRBD1. V was pared by 3 bases and J by 4 bases, with 14 bases of the junction left unmatched. Germline CDR1 KGHDR, CDR2 SFDVKD. This CDR3 has 18 amino acids. CDR3 in amino acids: CATSDPETGGANRETQYF. As DNA, the CDR3 is TGTGCCACCAGTGATCCCGAAACAGGGGGCGCAAATAGAGAGACCCAGTACTTC.

This chain links TRBV7-2 with TRBJ2-7, with D possibly TRBD2 on 6 matching bases. Germline CDR1 SGHTA, CDR2 FQGNSA. There are 15 residues in the CDR3. The V and J ends lost 6 bases and 2 bases respectively, with 17 bases between them. As DNA, the CDR3 is TGTGCCAGCAGTCAAAGCGGGCGGTCTACCTACGAGCAGTACTTC. It codes for CASSQSGRSTYEQYF.

The J gene is TRBJ2-3, the V gene TRBV6-1; possible D gene TRBD1, 5 bases. Trimming shortened V by 2 bases and J by 11 bases, and 17 bases separated the two germline ends. CDR1 MNHNS and CDR2 SASEGT come from the germline V gene. This CDR3 is built from 14 residues. CDR3 sequence: CASSERFDGRGQYF. CDR3 DNA sequence: TGTGCCAGCAGTGAAAGGTTTGATGGAAGGGGGCAGTATTTT.

This clone is deemed medium-sized. The chain combines TRBV6-1 with TRBJ1-1; D gene uncertain. This CDR3 contains 11 residues. Trimming stripped 8 bases from V and 7 bases from J, with 11 bases between. CDR1 is MNHNS, CDR2 SASEGT, per germline. For the CDR3, the DNA is TGTGCCAGCTCCCAACAGCTTGAAGCTTTCTTT. This codes for CASSQQLEAFF.

The chain joins TRBV5-1 to TRBJ2-1, with 11 bases lining up with TRBD1. The germline gives CDR1 SGHRS, CDR2 YFSETQ. After removal of 6 bases from V and 5 bases from J, the junction contained 7 bases not matched to a gene. This CDR3 spans 15 amino acids. The CDR3 nucleotides read TGCGCCAGCACTAACCCGGGACAGGGGGACAATGAGCAGTTCTTC. As protein: CASTNPGQGDNEQFF.

On this clone: Lacking the conserved final phenylalanine or tryptophan, this CDR3 likely reflects a read error. This chain connects TRBV5-8 to TRBJ1-2, with D unclear. Trimming removed 0 bases from V and 8 bases from J, with 17 bases in between. CDR3 size: 15 residues. Germline V gives CDR1 SGHTS, CDR2 YDEGEE. The CDR3 DNA is TGTGCCAGCAGCTTGGGCCCCGACGGGATGGGCGGCTACACCCTC. Encoded protein: CASSLGPDGMGGYTL.

The V and J genes are TRBV29-1 and TRBJ2-1; possible D gene TRBD1, 5 bases. Germline-derived CDR1 and CDR2 are SQVTM and ANQGSEA. This CDR3 is 12 amino acids long. V lost 3 bases, J lost 4 bases, and 7 bases lay in between. The CDR3 reads CSVDDSYNEQFF. The CDR3 DNA is TGCAGCGTTGACGACAGTTACAATGAGCAGTTCTTC.

V is TRBV10-3 and J is TRBJ2-7, with D possibly being TRBD1 or TRBD2 (5 bases each). Germline V lookup: CDR1 ENHRY, CDR2 SYGVKD. There are 13 residues in the CDR3. The V end lost 4 bases, the J end lost 5 bases, and 12 bases lay between the germline ends. The CDR3 here is CAISGEGWDEQYV. The CDR3 DNA is TGTGCCATCAGTGGAGAGGGGTGGGACGAGCAGTACGTC.